The TCR beta chain described here comes from a study of OX40 agonist ivuxolimab in advanced cancers. Study conclusions and caveats: At 0.1 to 3.0 mg/kg, CD4+ and CD8+ blood T cells expanded clonally by week 6.

CDR3 length equals 17 residues. The germline V gene has CDR1 MDHEN and CDR2 SYDVKM. V shed 3 bases, J shed 8 bases, and the junction held 14 bases outside the gene matches. In the case of this clone: No antigen is known for it.

Repertoires were generated with immunoSEQ multiplex PCR, while TCRdb's copy carries only in-frame clones and drops some. The sample comprises about 86,000 clones, about 94% of which are singletons, and 1.1% rests with the top ten. This receptor was taken from an adult with an advanced solid tumor such as melanoma, head and neck, liver or kidney cancer. The material sequenced was CD4+ or CD8+ T cells sorted from blood, taken in a trial of the OX40 agonist ivuxolimab. V gene TRBV28 combines with J gene TRBJ1-4; 8 nucleotides align to TRBD1. The CDR3 DNA sequence: TGTGCCAGCAGTTTTGGACAGGGAAGGCTAATAGGGGAAAAACTGTTTTTT. Translated: CASSFGQGRLIGEKLFF.